The 21 T cell receptor beta chains listed next were all sequenced from one sample in a study of T cell responses to AZD1222 COVID-19 vaccine. Clones were sequenced by immunoSEQ multiplex PCR, and TCRdb holds only the in-frame ones, with some missing. The sample lists about 85,000 clones, roughly 88% occurring once. This specimen consisted of peripheral blood, obtained on day 0 of AZD1222 vaccination. The receptors shown here come from an adult in good health.

This clone was counted a few times. The CDR3 region has the DNA TGTGCCAGCAGCTCAGACAGGGTCATTCCCTACGAGCAGTACTTC. Its translation: CASSSDRVIPYEQYF. The chain has TRBV7-9 and TRBJ2-7; TRBD1 matches 7 bases. The germline gives CDR1 SEHNR, CDR2 FQNEAQ (reference sequence). The CDR3 runs to 15 residues. The trim removed 4 bases at V and 2 bases at J, leaving 8 bases unmatched.

A few counts support this clone. This chain uses TRBV2 with TRBJ1-5; no firm D call. The CDR3 spans 13 residues. Germline V CDR1 and CDR2: SNHLY, FYNNEI. V was clipped by 7 bases and J by 9 bases, with 16 bases between them. In DNA form, the CDR3 reads TGTGCCAGCACCTCGAGTACGGCAGCGCCCCAGCATTTT. It specifies CASTSSTAAPQHF. Combining the CDR3 with reference TRBV2 and TRBJ1-5 gives the whole variable domain EPEVTQTPSHQVTQMGQEVILRCVPISNHLYFYWYRQILGQKVEFLVSFYNNEISEKSEIFDDQFSVERPDGSNFTLKIRSTKLEDSAMYFCASTSSTAAPQHFGDGTRLSIL.

The chain recombines TRBV30 with TRBJ1-1; no definite D call. V lost 3 bases and J lost 3, with 8 bases in between. The germline gives CDR1 GTSNPN, CDR2 SVGIG (reference sequence). The CDR3 loop spans 12 amino acids. The CDR3 DNA is TGTGCCTGGAGGCAGGATTACACTGAAGCTTTCTTT. Protein: CAWRQDYTEAFF.

The V call is TRBV9, the J call TRBJ2-2, with TRBD2 identical over 10 bases. CDR1 is SGDLS and CDR2 is YYNGEE in the germline V gene. CDR3 size: 16 residues. Trimming took 4 bases from V and 2 from J; bases not matched to a gene: 5. The CDR3 protein is CASSFGTSANTGELFF. CDR3 in DNA: TGTGCCAGCAGCTTCGGGACTAGCGCTAACACCGGGGAGCTGTTTTTT.

The J gene is TRBJ1-4, the V gene TRBV14, with 7 bases fitting TRBD1. The ends lost 4 bases at V and 7 bases at J; junction bases unmatched: 12. The CDR3 length is 16 residues. The V gene's germline CDR1 is SGHDN and CDR2 FVKESK. The CDR3 here is CASSPAVRGLGEKLFF. The CDR3 bases are TGTGCCAGCAGCCCAGCGGTGAGGGGGCTTGGTGAAAAACTGTTTTTT. Combining the CDR3 with reference TRBV14 and TRBJ1-4 gives the whole variable domain EAGVTQFPSHSVIEKGQTVTLRCDPISGHDNLYWYRRVMGKEIKFLLHFVKESKQDESGMPNNRFLAERTGGTYSTLKVQPAELEDSGVYFCASSPAVRGLGEKLFFGSGTQLSVL.

The V call is TRBV27, the J call TRBJ2-7; no reliable D call. Germline V gene sequence: CDR1 MNHEY, CDR2 SMNVEV (reference sequence). Trimming pared 11 bases from V and 0 bases from J, leaving 14 bases between. The CDR3 length is 13 residues. CDR3 sequence (DNA): TGTGCCTCACGCCTAGGTCACTCCTACGAGCAGTACTTC. Translating it yields CASRLGHSYEQYF.

This clone occurred once. J is TRBJ1-6 and V is TRBV18, with 7 bases matching TRBD1. From germline, CDR1 is KGHSH and CDR2 LQKENI. The V gene end was trimmed by 3 bases and the J gene end by 4 bases; junction bases not matched to a gene: 3. CDR3 length equals 15 residues. The CDR3 bases are TGTGCCAGCTCACCGACGACAGGGTATAATTCACCCCTCCACTTT. Protein sequence: CASSPTTGYNSPLHF.

This sequence joins TRBV24-1 and TRBJ1-4; D call uncertain. In germline, CDR1 is KGHDR, CDR2 SFDVKD. CDR3 length: 12 residues. Trimming removed 9 bases from V and 6 bases from J, with 10 bases in between. The CDR3 region has the DNA TGTGCCACCCCCAGGATTGATGAAAAACTGTTTTTT. Translation gives CATPRIDEKLFF.

The CDR3 bases are TGTGCCTGGAGTTCATTCCCAGGGGTCTACGAGCAGTACTTC. This translates into CAWSSFPGVYEQYF. The chain carries TRBV30 and TRBJ2-7; D may be TRBD1 (6 bases). V lost 2 bases and J lost 3, with 14 bases in between. The germline CDR1 and CDR2 sequences are GTSNPN and SVGIG (reference sequence). The CDR3 loop spans 14 amino acids.

The chain employs TRBV19 and TRBJ1-3; possibly TRBD1 for D (5 bases). The CDR3 runs 20 residues. In germline, CDR1 is LNHDA, CDR2 SQIVND (reference sequence). Between the trimmed V and J ends, which lost 6 bases and 0 bases, there was a span of 27 bases. The CDR3: CASSWIPGRQTTYSGNTIYF. The CDR3, as DNA: TGTGCCAGTAGCTGGATCCCGGGACGCCAGACCACCTACTCTGGAAACACCATATATTTT.

The CDR3 DNA is TGTGCCAGCAGCTCGGGGGACAGCCATAATTCACCCCTCCACTTT. Protein product: CASSSGDSHNSPLHF. The rearrangement uses TRBV5-4 and TRBJ1-6, with 7 bases lining up with TRBD1. Trimming at V came to 3 bases and at J to 5 bases, leaving 5 bases not matched to a gene. Germline V gives CDR1 SGHNT, CDR2 YYREEE (reference sequence). The CDR3 contains 15 residues. Using reference TRBV5-4 and TRBJ1-6 for the parts outside the CDR3, the full variable domain is ETGVTQSPTHLIKTRGQQVTLRCSSQSGHNTVSWYQQALGQGPQFIFQYYREEENGRGNFPPRFSGLQFPNYSSELNVNALELDDSALYLCASSSGDSHNSPLHFGNGTRLTVT.

V gene TRBV5-4 combines with J gene TRBJ1-1, with D perhaps matching TRBD1 (5 bases). Trimming cost V 4 bases and J 2 bases, with 12 bases left between them. Germline-derived CDR1 and CDR2 are SGHNT and YYREEE (reference sequence). The CDR3 runs to 14 residues. The CDR3 DNA reads TGTGCCAGCAGCGGACGACAGCCTAACACTGAAGCTTTCTTT. Translation: CASSGRQPNTEAFF.

The rearrangement uses TRBV3-1 (or the pseudogene TRBV3-2) and TRBJ1-3; the D is unclear. The V gene's germline CDR1 is LGHDT and CDR2 YNNKEL (reference sequence). The ends were cut back, 7 bases at V and 7 bases at J, with 14 bases in the middle. This CDR3 contains 13 residues. The chain's CDR3 is CASKRGGINTIYF. The CDR3 coding sequence is TGTGCCAGCAAAAGAGGAGGTATCAACACCATATATTTT.

The chain links TRBV28 to TRBJ1-1; tentative D call: TRBD1 (5 bases). CDR1 MDHEN and CDR2 SYDVKM come from the germline V gene. The CDR3 spans 13 residues. With 7 bases removed from V and 7 bases from J, the gap between germline ends came to 16 bases. The CDR3: CASTIPGGFEAFF. DNA of the CDR3: TGTGCCAGCACCATCCCTGGGGGGTTTGAAGCTTTCTTT. The full variable domain, in which reference TRBV28 and TRBJ1-1 provide the parts outside the CDR3, is DVKVTQSSRYLVKRTGEKVFLECVQDMDHENMFWYRQDPGLGLRLIYFSYDVKMKEKGDIPEGYSVSREKKERFSLILESASTNQTSMYLCASTIPGGFEAFFGQGTRLTVV.

This CDR3 is CSARIALEAFF. CDR3 sequence (DNA): TGCAGTGCTAGGATCGCGCTTGAAGCTTTCTTT. This rearrangement joins TRBV20-1 to TRBJ1-1, with D unclear. Germline V gene data show CDR1 as DFQATT and CDR2 as SNEGSKA (reference sequence). The CDR3 loop spans 11 amino acids. V dropped 3 bases and J dropped 7 bases, with 9 bases sitting between them.

This clone has a handful of counts. This sequence joins TRBV28 and TRBJ1-5; TRBD1 matches at 9 bases. Germline values: CDR1 MDHEN, CDR2 SYDVKM. The CDR3 loop spans 14 amino acids. The J segment lost 7 bases and the V segment lost 7 bases, leaving 8 bases of the junction unmatched. The CDR3 nucleotides are TGTGCCAGCACCACGGACAGGGGCAGGCAGCCCCAGCATTTT. It specifies CASTTDRGRQPQHF.

The chain couples TRBV19 to TRBJ1-1; D may be TRBD1 (6 bases). The germline V and J ends were trimmed by 5 bases and 2 bases, with 12 bases remaining between them. The CDR3 is 14 residues long. Per germline, CDR1 LNHDA and CDR2 SQIVND (reference sequence). CDR3 nucleotide sequence: TGTGCCAGTAGTCCCCGGGGGCGCAACACTGAAGCTTTCTTT. Residues: CASSPRGRNTEAFF.

This chain joins TRBV7-8 and TRBJ2-7, with 8 positions matching TRBD1. After removal of 4 bases from V and 2 bases from J, the junction contained 7 bases not matched to a gene. The germline CDR1 and CDR2 sequences are SGHVS and FQNEAQ. This CDR3 comprises 15 residues. The CDR3 here is CASSSRTGSTYEQYF. The CDR3 coding sequence is TGTGCCAGCAGCTCGAGGACAGGGTCCACCTACGAGCAGTACTTC.

The V and J genes are TRBV5-1 and TRBJ2-1, with D unclear. The CDR3 is made up of 14 amino acids. Germline lookup yields CDR1 SGHRS and CDR2 YFSETQ. V was clipped by 3 bases and J by 2 bases, with 9 bases between them. The CDR3 is CASSSQAPYNEQFF. CDR3 in DNA: TGCGCCAGCAGCTCTCAGGCCCCCTACAATGAGCAGTTCTTC.

This clone has more than one count but fewer than ten. The chain employs TRBV4-1 and TRBJ1-6; D gene uncertain. The germline V gene has CDR1 MGHRA and CDR2 YSYEKL. V was trimmed by 8 bases and J by 7 bases, leaving 3 bases between them. The CDR3 spans 10 residues. DNA for the CDR3: TGCGCCAGCGGGAATTCACCCCTCCACTTT. This encodes CASGNSPLHF.

The count of this clone is one. This chain uses TRBV28 with TRBJ1-1; D gene unclear. Trimming removed 5 bases at V and 3 bases at J, with 13 bases between. This CDR3 has 14 residues. The germline gives CDR1 MDHEN, CDR2 SYDVKM. The CDR3 sequence is CASSITREDTEAFF. The CDR3 DNA reads TGTGCCAGCAGTATAACCCGGGAGGACACTGAAGCTTTCTTT.